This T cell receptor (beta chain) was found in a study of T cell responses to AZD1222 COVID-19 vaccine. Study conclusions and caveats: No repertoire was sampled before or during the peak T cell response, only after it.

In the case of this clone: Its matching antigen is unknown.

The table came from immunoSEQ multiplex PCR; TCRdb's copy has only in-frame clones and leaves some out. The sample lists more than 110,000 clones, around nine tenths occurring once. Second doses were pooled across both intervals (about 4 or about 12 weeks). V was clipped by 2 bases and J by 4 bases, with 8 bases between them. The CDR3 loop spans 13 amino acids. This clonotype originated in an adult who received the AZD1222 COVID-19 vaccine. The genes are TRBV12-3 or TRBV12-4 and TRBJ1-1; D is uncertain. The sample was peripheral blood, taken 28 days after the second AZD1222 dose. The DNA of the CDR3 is TGTGCCAGCAGTTTAAGGGCCGGCACTGAAGCTTTCTTT. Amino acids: CASSLRAGTEAFF.